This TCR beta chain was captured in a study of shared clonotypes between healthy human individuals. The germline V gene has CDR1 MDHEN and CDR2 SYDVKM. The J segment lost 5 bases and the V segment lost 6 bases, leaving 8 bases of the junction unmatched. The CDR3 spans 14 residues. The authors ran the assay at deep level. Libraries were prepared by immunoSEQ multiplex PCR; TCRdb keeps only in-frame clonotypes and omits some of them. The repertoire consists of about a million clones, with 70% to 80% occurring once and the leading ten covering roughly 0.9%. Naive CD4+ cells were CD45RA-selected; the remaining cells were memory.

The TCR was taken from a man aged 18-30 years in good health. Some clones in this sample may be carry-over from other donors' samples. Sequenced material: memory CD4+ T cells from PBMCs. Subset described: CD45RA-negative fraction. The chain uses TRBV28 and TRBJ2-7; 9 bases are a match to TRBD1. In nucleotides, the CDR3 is TGTGCCAGCAGGTTACAGGGGGCGAGGCACGAGCAGTACTTC. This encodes CASRLQGARHEQYF. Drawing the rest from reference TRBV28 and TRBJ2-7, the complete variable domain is DVKVTQSSRYLVKRTGEKVFLECVQDMDHENMFWYRQDPGLGLRLIYFSYDVKMKEKGDIPEGYSVSREKKERFSLILESASTNQTSMYLCASRLQGARHEQYFGPGTRLTVT.